This TCR beta chain emerged from a study of OX40 agonist ivuxolimab in advanced cancers. The repertoire was sequenced with immunoSEQ multiplex PCR; TCRdb's copy has only in-frame clones and lacks some. Of 34,000 or so clones listed, 80% to 95% were seen once; the top ten hold approximately 4.3%. The source is an adult with an advanced solid tumor such as melanoma, head and neck, liver or kidney cancer. The sequencing used CD4+ or CD8+ T cells sorted from blood, collected in a trial of the OX40 agonist ivuxolimab.

The CDR3 loop is CAASDRAGGRAGGELFF. The CDR3 DNA sequence: TGTGCCGCCTCCGACCGAGCGGGGGGACGCGCAGGCGGGGAGCTGTTTTTT. The chain couples TRBV7-9 to TRBJ2-2, with 9 bases matching TRBD2. The J segment lost 7 bases and the V segment lost 11 bases, leaving 20 bases of the junction unmatched. The germline V gene has CDR1 SEHNR and CDR2 FQNEAQ (reference sequence). This CDR3 has 17 residues.